The 11 T cell receptor beta chains given below trace back to one sample, sequenced in a study of tumor and adjacent non-tumor tissue in lung cancer (dated by TCRdb to about 2018). RNA was extracted from bulk unsorted tissue and checked for quality with a NanoDrop ND-1000 and an Agilent 2100. The library relied on multiplex PCR. Sequencing took place on an Illumina HiSeq 2500. TCRbeta libraries were constructed through three rounds of nested PCR with primers (Table S4) according to protocols adapted from ARM-PCR. The raw public reads went through TCRdb reprocessing: fastp at Q25, MiXCR clone calling, in-frame beta chains kept. Identical CDR3 protein sequences are pooled into one entry, listed with their most common genes and DNA. The sample table lists tens of thousands of distinct CDR3 sequences, approximately 63% of them with a count of one. The ten most abundant clones make up 20% of the sample.

Specimen: lung tumor tissue. The source of these receptors is a man between 45 and 60 years old with non-small cell lung cancer.

The V call is TRBV30, the J call TRBJ2-7, with D tentatively TRBD1 (6 bases). The V gene's germline CDR1 is GTSNPN and CDR2 SVGIG (reference sequence). Trimming left V 2 bases short and J 6 bases short, with 20 bases between. This CDR3 comprises 15 residues. This CDR3 is CAWSRGRGHQSEQYF. As DNA, the CDR3 is TGTGCCTGGAGTCGAGGTAGGGGACACCAAAGCGAGCAGTACTTC.

As concerns this clonotype: With a much larger clone just one base away, this may be a read error. The chain recombines TRBV5-4 with TRBJ1-1; D is ambiguous. Per the germline V gene, CDR1 is SGHNT and CDR2 is YYREEE (reference sequence). The CDR3 runs 14 residues. The CDR3 spells CASSLGIGNIEAFF. CDR3 nucleotide sequence: TGTGCCAGCAGCTTGGGAATAGGGAACATTGAAGCTTTCTTT.

About this clonotype itself: The CDR3 does not close with the conserved phenylalanine or tryptophan, likely indicating a read error. Because the CDR3's place on the DNA is in doubt, the DNA is left out and the CDR3 is given as listed by TCRdb. The V gene is TRBV11-2, the J gene TRBJ1-4; TRBD1 reflects the table's D call only, with no check against the DNA. The CDR3 numbers 15 amino acids, ends counted. Per the germline V gene, CDR1 is SGHAT and CDR2 is FQNNGV. The CDR3 here is CASSLGGADNEKLLL.

In regard to this clonotype: Sequence at one end of the junction differs from germline and may be a read error. The gene calls are TRBV12-3 or TRBV12-4 and TRBJ2-3; the D gene is possibly TRBD2 (5 bases). This CDR3 is 12 amino acids long. CDR3 region: CASSPSIDTQYF. The DNA of the CDR3 is TGTGCCAGCAGTCCTAGCATAGATACGCAGTATTTT.

This clonotype occurred many times. J is TRBJ1-5 and V is TRBV6-6, with TRBD1 as a possible D gene (5 bases). V was cut by 6 bases and J by 0 bases, with 18 bases left in between. The germline V gene encodes CDR1 MNHNY and CDR2 SVGAGI (reference sequence). This CDR3 comprises 17 residues. CDR3 amino acids: CASRSQGRRDSNQPQHF. In DNA, the CDR3 is TGTGCCAGCAGGAGTCAGGGACGGAGAGATAGCAATCAGCCCCAGCATTTT.

As to this clonotype: At one end the junction does not follow the germline gene, possibly because of a read error. The chain combines TRBV7-8 with TRBJ2-7; 8 nucleotides align to TRBD1. The CDR3 is 14 amino acids. Germline lookup yields CDR1 SGHVS and CDR2 FQNEAQ. Here the CDR3 reads CARSLAGGSYELYF. Written as DNA, the CDR3 is TGTGCCAGAAGCTTAGCAGGGGGCTCCTACGAGCTGTACTTC.

To note about this clonotype: The conserved final phenylalanine or tryptophan is absent from the CDR3, which likely points to a read error. V and J are TRBV10-2 and TRBJ1-5; D is unresolved. The CDR3 consists of 15 residues. The V gene's germline CDR1 is WSHSY and CDR2 SAAADI. The CDR3 nucleotides are TGCGCCAGCAGTGAGTTGATTCTTAGCATTCAGCCCCAGCATCTT. Protein: CASSELILSIQPQHL.

A remark on this clonotype: This CDR3 fails to terminate in the conserved phenylalanine or tryptophan, so it likely reflects a read error. J is TRBJ2-1 and V is TRBV12-5; D unclear. Germline V lookup: CDR1 LGHNT, CDR2 FRNRAP. The CDR3 has 14 amino acids. The CDR3 coding sequence is TGTGCTAGTGGGGTGGGGAATTCCTACAATGGGCAGTTCTTA. Amino acids: CASGVGNSYNGQFL.

This clonotype is classed as medium-sized. This chain links TRBV12-3 or TRBV12-4 with TRBJ2-3; weak D call: TRBD2 (7 bases). V lost 5 bases, J lost 4 bases, and 16 bases lay in between. This CDR3 has 15 amino acids. CDR3 protein: CASSQSRGGADTQYF. In nucleotides, the CDR3 is TGTGCCAGCAGTCAGTCGAGGGGGGGGGCAGATACGCAGTATTTT.

The V call is TRBV20-1, the J call TRBJ2-1; no clear D gene. The CDR3 length is 11 residues. Germline CDR1 and CDR2: DFQATT and SNEGSKA (reference sequence). With 5 bases removed from V and 14 bases from J, the gap between germline ends came to 16 bases. The chain's CDR3 is CSARSDGLKFF. CDR3 bases: TGCAGTGCTCGATCCGACGGCCTGAAGTTCTTC.

As to this clonotype: This may arise from a read error, as a much more abundant clone is one base away. The V call is TRBV5-6, the J call TRBJ1-1; D is uncertain. The CDR3 contains 13 residues. Looked up from germline, CDR1 is SGHDT and CDR2 is YYEEEE. V was trimmed by 7 bases and J by 6 bases, leaving 16 bases between them. The DNA for the CDR3 is TGTGCCAGCTGCCAATACGGGCTCCCTGAAGCTTTCTTT. Translated: CASCQYGLPEAFF. Supplemented by reference TRBV5-6 and TRBJ1-1, the full variable domain reads DAGVTQSPTHLIKTRGQQVTLRCSPKSGHDTVSWYQQALGQGPQFIFQYYEEEERQRGNFPDRFSGHQFPNYSSELNVNALLLGDSALYLCASCQYGLPEAFFGQGTRLTVV.